This TCR beta chain was captured by sequencing in a study of vaccination and CD4 T cells after COVID-19. A single record per CDR3 protein comes from TCRdb applying MiXCR to the PCR reads. The repertoire holds around 14,000 distinct CDR3 sequences, with roughly 65% as singletons. The CDR3 contains 15 residues. V was pared by 1 base and J by 3 bases, with 6 bases of the junction left unmatched. Germline lookup yields CDR1 MNHEY and CDR2 SVGEGT. This clonotype originated in a human donor who had recovered from COVID-19. The sequencing here drew on CD4+ T cells from blood, taken after SARS-CoV-2 vaccination. The J gene is TRBJ2-7, the V gene TRBV6-2 or TRBV6-3; 7 bases are a match to TRBD2. The chain's CDR3 is CASSYLGLSFYEQYF. The CDR3 bases are TGTGCCAGCAGTTACTTGGGACTATCCTTCTACGAGCAGTACTTC.